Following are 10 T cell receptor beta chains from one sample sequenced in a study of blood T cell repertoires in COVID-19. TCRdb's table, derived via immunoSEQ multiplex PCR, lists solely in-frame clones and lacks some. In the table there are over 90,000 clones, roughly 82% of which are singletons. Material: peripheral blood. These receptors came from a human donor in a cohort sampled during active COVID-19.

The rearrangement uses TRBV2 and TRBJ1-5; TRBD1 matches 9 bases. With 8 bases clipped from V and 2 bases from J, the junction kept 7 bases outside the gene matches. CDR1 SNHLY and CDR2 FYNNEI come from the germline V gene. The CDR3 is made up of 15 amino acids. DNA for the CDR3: TGTGCCAGCTCGTTGACAGGGGGGGGCAATCAGCCCCAGCATTTT. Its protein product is CASSLTGGGNQPQHF.

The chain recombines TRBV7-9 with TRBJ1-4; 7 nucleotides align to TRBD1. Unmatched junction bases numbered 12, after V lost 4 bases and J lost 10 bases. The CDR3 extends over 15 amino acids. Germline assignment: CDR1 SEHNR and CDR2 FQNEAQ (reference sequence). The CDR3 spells CASSSSTGQVTKLFF. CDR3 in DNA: TGTGCCAGCAGCTCCTCAACAGGACAGGTTACAAAACTGTTTTTT.

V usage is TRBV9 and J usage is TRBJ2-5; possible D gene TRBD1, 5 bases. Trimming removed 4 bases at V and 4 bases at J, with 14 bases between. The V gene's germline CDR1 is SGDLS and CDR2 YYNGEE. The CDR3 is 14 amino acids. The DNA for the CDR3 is TGTGCCAGCAGCTCCTTCCGCGACAGAGAGACCCAGTACTTC. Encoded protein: CASSSFRDRETQYF.

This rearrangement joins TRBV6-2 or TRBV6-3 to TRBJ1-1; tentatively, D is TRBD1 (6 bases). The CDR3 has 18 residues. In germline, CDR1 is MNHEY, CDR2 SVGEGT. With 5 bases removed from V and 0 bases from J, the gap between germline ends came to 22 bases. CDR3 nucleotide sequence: TGTGCCAGCAGTCCGCCCTACAGGGTTGGGGTAATGAACACTGAAGCTTTCTTT. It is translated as CASSPPYRVGVMNTEAFF.

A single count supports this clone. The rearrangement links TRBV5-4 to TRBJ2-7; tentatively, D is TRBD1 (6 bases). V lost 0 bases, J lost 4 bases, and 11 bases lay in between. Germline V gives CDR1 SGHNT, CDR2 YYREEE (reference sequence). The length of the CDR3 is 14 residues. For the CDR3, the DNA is TGTGCCAGCAGCTTGGACAGGGCCTCATACGAGCAGTACTTC. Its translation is CASSLDRASYEQYF.

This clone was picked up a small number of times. CDR3 sequence reads: CATTGDRAGYGYTF. For the CDR3, the DNA is TGTGCCACAACTGGGGACAGGGCGGGATATGGCTACACCTTC. The rearrangement links TRBV10-3 to TRBJ1-2, with 9 nucleotides matching TRBD1. J lost 5 bases, V lost 10 bases, and 11 bases had no gene match. Germline V gene lookup returns CDR1 ENHRY and CDR2 SYGVKD. This CDR3 has 14 residues.

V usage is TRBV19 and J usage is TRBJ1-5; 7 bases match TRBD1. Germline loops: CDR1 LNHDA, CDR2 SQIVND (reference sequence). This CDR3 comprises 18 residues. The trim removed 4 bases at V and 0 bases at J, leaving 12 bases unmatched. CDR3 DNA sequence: TGTGCCAGTAGTAAGAGGCAGGGGGGAAGTAGTAGCAATCAGCCCCAGCATTTT. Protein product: CASSKRQGGSSSNQPQHF.

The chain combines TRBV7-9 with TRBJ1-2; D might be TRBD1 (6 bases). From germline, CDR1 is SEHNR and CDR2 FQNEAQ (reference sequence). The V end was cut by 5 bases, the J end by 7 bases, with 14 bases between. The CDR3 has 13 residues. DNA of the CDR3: TGTGCCAGCAGCCTTACAGGGCCAGGTGGCTACACCTTC. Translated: CASSLTGPGGYTF.

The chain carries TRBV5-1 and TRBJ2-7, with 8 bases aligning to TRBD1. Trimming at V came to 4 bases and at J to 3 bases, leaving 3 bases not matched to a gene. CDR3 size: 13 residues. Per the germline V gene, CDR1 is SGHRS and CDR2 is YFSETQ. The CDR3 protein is CASSPGGNYEQYF. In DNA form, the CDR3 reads TGCGCCAGCAGCCCAGGGGGCAACTACGAGCAGTACTTC. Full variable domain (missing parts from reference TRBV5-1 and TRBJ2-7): KAGVTQTPRYLIKTRGQQVTLSCSPISGHRSVSWYQQTPGQGLQFLFEYFSETQRNKGNFPGRFSGRQFSNSRSEMNVSTLELGDSALYLCASSPGGNYEQYFGPGTRLTVT.

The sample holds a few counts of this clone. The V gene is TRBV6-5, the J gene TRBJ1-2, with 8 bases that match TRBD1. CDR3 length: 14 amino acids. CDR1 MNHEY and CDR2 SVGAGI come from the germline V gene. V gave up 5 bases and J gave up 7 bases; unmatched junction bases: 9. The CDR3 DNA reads TGTGCCAGCAGTACGACAGGGGTCGGGGGTGGCTACACCTTC. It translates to CASSTTGVGGGYTF.